The following is a TCR beta chain sequence with its context. This clonotype was seen repeatedly, ten times or more. Its antigen has not been determined. Base qualities are not at hand, and no much larger clone is one base apart. From a lookup of the germline V gene, CDR1 and CDR2 are MDHEN and SYDVKM. V lost 5 bases and J lost 0 bases; the stretch between them is 11 bases long. The cysteine opens and the phenylalanine closes a CDR3 of 15 amino acids. Only the CDR3 part of the read is kept: 45 bases, read in frame from the first base. The TCR beta CDR3 regions were amplified from the RNA transcripts. The first round of RT-PCR for the TCR CDR3 was performed with the HTBI primer set and the Qiagen OneStep RT-PCR kit. The libraries were constructed in a second round of multiplex PCR and then size-selected and purified. Libraries were sequenced paired-end with 100 bp reads on an Illumina HiSeq2000. The authors' pipeline ran thus. SOAPnuke was used to process the raw data, throwing out any read that contained adapters or uncalled bases, had a mean Phred below 15, or lacked an exact constant-primer or identifier match. COPE v1.2.5 was used to merge high-quality paired reads, and clonotypes were defined as unique nucleotide sequences. Clonotypes were aligned to IMGT TRBV, TRBD and TRBJ reference segments using MiTCR v1.1. Analysis was restricted to V-J combinations with a frequency above 0.0001, which covered roughly 99% of repertoires. The TCS score was defined as the ratio of F50 (clonal expansion) to E x V (chaos), calculated using BLOSUM62-based TCRdist between CDR3 peptides within each V-J. Welch's t-statistics and random forest reduced 514 V-J features to about 13, which were used in a naive Bayes classifier (R e1071). TCRdb ran its own pipeline on the public reads, namely fastp trimming at Q25 and MiXCR clone calling, and kept in-frame beta chains. Each CDR3 protein gets just one entry, which takes the most common genes and DNA from the rows behind it. The V and J calls and clone size are TCRdb's, not the authors'. This sample comprises approximately 600,000 distinct CDR3 sequences, roughly 20% of them detected only once. Roughly 30% of the sample belongs to the ten largest clones.

This entry is derived from a study of T cells in Graves' hyperthyroidism and ophthalmopathy (dated by TCRdb to the late 2010s). Concerning the study at large: Peripheral blood was collected at initial diagnosis, before any treatment. To identify TCR V-J signatures that set the groups apart, the researchers used a discovery cohort of more than 95 patients, made up of under 45 with Graves' ophthalmopathy and approximately 57 with stable Graves' hyperthyroidism. Prospective prediction of ophthalmopathy was tested in an independent validation cohort of 18 to 20 hyperthyroidism patients and 15 to 17 patients who later progressed to ophthalmopathy. The 90 to 100 discovery patients were randomly split 7:3 into training and test sets. The study also compared thyroid tissue and blood T-cell repertoires from a handful of Graves' hyperthyroidism patients. After sampling, hyperthyroidism patients received methimazole starting at 30 mg daily, and ophthalmopathy patients received high-dose intravenous methylprednisolone. The paper describes TCR Vbeta CDR3 sequencing of 135 peripheral blood samples, made up of roughly 45 ophthalmopathy patients, 70 to 75 hyperthyroidism patients and about 17 progressor patients.

Ophthalmopathy patients had moderately to severely active disease, with a Clinical Activity Score of 3 or more, a NOSPECS grade of 4 or more, and a disease duration of less than 3 months. Patients with uncontrolled infections, other autoimmune diseases, pregnancy or lactation were excluded. Clinical symptoms, serum thyroxine and TRAb, thyroid ultrasound, and orbital computed tomography formed the basis for the diagnoses. Ficoll-Paque density gradient centrifugation was used to isolate PBMCs from about 9.4 ml of fresh peripheral blood. Total RNA was extracted with Trizol reagent, and quality was checked on an Agilent 2100 Bioanalyzer. On the study overall, not on this receptor specifically: No statistical method was used to fix the sample size in advance, and group allocation was not hidden from the investigators. In validation, the model predicted progression to ophthalmopathy with 60% to 71% sensitivity and around 72% specificity, a median of 6.5 months before onset. Ophthalmopathy was separated from stable hyperthyroidism by a 13 V-J signature model, with 85% to 90% sensitivity and about 81% specificity obtained in cross-validation and 80%/75% obtained in testing. Blood samples also contained most of the expanded thyroid clonotypes (frequency above 0.001), which suggests that blood repertoires may reflect thyroid immune responses.

This sequence was found in a man aged 30 to 39 with Graves' ophthalmopathy. The sample consisted of blood. The chain is made from TRBV28 and TRBJ1-3, with the D gene uncertain. Here the CDR3 is given as CASSRPGRSGNTIYF. The DNA reads as follows: TGTGCCAGCAGTCGTCCGGGTCGCTCTGGAAACACCATATATTTT.